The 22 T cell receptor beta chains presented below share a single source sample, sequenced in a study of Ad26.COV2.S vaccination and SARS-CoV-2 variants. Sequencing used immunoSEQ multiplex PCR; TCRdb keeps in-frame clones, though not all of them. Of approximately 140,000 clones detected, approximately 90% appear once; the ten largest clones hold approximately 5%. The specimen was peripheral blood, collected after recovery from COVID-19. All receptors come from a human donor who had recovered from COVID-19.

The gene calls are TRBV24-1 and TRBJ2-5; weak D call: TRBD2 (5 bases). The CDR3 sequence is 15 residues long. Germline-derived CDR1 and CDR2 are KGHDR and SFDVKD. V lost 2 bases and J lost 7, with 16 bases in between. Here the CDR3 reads CATSDSSIRGWTQYF. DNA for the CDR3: TGTGCCACCAGTGATTCCTCGATACGGGGATGGACCCAGTACTTC.

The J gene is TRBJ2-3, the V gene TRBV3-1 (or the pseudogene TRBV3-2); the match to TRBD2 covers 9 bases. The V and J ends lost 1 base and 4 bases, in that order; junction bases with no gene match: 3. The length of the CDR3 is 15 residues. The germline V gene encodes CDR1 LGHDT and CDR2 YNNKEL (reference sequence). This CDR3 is CASSQGGGAPDTQYF. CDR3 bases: TGTGCCAGCAGCCAAGGCGGGGGGGCTCCAGATACGCAGTATTTT.

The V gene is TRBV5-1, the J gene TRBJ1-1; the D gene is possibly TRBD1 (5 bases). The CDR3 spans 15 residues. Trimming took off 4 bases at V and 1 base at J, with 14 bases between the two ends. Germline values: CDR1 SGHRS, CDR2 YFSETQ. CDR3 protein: CASSPRGGTNTEAFF. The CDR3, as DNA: TGCGCCAGCAGCCCCCGTGGAGGGACGAACACTGAAGCTTTCTTT.

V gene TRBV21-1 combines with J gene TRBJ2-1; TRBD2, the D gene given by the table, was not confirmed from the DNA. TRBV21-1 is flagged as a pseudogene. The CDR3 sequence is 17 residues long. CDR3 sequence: CASSYTRRGRGVNEQFF. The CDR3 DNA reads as TGTGCCAGCAGCTATACTCGGAGGGGTCGCGGTGTCAATGAGCAGTTCTTC.

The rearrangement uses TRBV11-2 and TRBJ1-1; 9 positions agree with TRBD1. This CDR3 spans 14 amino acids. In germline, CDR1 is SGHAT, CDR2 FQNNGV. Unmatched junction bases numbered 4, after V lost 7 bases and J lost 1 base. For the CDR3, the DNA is TGTGCCAGCACCAGGACAGGGGCGAACACTGAAGCTTTCTTT. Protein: CASTRTGANTEAFF. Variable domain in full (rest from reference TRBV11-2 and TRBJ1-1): EAGVAQSPRYKIIEKRQSVAFWCNPISGHATLYWYQQILGQGPKLLIQFQNNGVVDDSQLPKDRFSAERLKGVDSTLKIQPAKLEDSAVYLCASTRTGANTEAFFGQGTRLTVV.

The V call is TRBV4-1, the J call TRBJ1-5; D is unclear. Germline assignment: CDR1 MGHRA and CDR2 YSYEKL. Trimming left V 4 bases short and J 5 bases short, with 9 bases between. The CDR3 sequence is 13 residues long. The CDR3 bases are TGCGCCAGCAGCCGCTTCACCGATCAGCCCCAGCATTTT. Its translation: CASSRFTDQPQHF.

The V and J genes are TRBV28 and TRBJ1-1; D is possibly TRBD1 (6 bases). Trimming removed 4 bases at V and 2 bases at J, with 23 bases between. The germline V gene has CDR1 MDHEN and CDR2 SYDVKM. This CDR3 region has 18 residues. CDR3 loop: CASSSRHWDYRVNTEAFF. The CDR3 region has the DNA TGTGCCAGCAGTTCCAGGCACTGGGATTACAGGGTTAACACTGAAGCTTTCTTT.

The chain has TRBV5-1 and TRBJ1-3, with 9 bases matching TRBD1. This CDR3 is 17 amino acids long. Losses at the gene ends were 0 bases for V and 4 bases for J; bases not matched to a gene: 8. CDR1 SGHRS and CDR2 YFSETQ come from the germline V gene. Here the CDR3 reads CASSLDDRGTIGNTIYF. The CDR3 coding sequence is TGCGCCAGCAGCTTGGATGACAGGGGGACGATCGGAAACACCATATATTTT.

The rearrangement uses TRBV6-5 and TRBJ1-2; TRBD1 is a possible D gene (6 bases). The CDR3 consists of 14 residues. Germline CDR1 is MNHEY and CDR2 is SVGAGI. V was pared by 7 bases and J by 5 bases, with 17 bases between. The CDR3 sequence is CASNTDSRGYGYTF. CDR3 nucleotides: TGTGCCAGCAATACGGACAGCCGCGGGTATGGCTACACCTTC.

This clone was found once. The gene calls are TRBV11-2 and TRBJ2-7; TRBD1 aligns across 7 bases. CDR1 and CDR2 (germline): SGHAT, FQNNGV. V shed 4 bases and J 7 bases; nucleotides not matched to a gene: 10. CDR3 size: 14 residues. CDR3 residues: CASSSTGTDGEQYF. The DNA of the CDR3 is TGTGCCAGCAGCTCGACCGGGACAGATGGGGAGCAGTACTTC.

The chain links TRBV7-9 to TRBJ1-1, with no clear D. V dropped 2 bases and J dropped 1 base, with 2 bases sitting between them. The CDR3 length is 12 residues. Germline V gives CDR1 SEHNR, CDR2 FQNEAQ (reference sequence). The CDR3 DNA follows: TGTGCCAGCAGCTTACAGAACACTGAAGCTTTCTTT. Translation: CASSLQNTEAFF.

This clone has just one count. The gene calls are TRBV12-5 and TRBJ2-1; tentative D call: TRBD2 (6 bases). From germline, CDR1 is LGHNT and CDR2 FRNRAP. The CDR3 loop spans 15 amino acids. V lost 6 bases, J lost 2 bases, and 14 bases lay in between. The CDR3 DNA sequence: TGTGCTAGTGGCCAGGGACTTCAAGCCTACAATGAGCAGTTCTTC. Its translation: CASGQGLQAYNEQFF.

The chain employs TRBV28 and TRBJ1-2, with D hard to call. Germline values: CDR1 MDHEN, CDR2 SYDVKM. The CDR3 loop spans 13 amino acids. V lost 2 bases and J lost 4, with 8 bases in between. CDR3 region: CASSLAAIYGYTF. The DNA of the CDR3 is TGTGCCAGCAGTTTAGCAGCGATCTATGGCTACACCTTC.

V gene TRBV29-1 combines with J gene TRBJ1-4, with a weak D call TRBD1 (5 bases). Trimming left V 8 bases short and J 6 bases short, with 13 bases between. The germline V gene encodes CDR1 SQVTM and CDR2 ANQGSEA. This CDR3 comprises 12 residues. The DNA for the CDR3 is TGCAGCACCGGCTTGGGGGATGAAAAACTGTTTTTT. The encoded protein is CSTGLGDEKLFF.

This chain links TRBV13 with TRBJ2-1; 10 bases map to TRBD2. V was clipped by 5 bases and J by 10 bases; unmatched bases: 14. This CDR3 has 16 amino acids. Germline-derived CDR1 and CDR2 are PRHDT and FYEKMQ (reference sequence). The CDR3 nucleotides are TGTGCCAGCAGCCCGCCCTTTCCAGCGGGGGGGCGGGAGCAGTTCTTC. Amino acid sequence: CASSPPFPAGGREQFF.

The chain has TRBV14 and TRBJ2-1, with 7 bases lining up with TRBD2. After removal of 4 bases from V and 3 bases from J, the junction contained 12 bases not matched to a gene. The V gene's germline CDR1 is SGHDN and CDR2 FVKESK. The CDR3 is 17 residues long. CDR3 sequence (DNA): TGTGCCAGCAGCCGGGCCATTTTGGGGGGGAGCTACAATGAGCAGTTCTTC. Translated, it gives CASSRAILGGSYNEQFF.

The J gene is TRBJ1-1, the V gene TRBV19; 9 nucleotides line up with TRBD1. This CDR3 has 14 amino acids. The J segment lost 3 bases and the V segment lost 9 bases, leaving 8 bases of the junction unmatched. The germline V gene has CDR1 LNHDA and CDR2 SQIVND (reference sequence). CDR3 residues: CASTLGQGYTEAFF. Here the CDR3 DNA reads TGTGCCAGCACCCTGGGACAGGGTTACACTGAAGCTTTCTTT.

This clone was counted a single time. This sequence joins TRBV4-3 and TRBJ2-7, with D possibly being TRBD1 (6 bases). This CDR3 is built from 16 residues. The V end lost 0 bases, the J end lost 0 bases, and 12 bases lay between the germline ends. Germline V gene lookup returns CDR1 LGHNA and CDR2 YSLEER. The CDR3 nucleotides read TGCGCCAGCAGCCAAGAATCAGGGGTGTCCTCCTACGAGCAGTACTTC. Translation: CASSQESGVSSYEQYF.

CDR3 nucleotide sequence: TGTGCCAGCAGCACCGGGCTACGCTATGGCTACACCTTC. Its translation: CASSTGLRYGYTF. The rearrangement links TRBV7-2 to TRBJ1-2; no reliable D call. Trimming cost V 5 bases and J 4 bases, with 11 bases left between them. This CDR3 has 13 amino acids. The germline V gene has CDR1 SGHTA and CDR2 FQGNSA.

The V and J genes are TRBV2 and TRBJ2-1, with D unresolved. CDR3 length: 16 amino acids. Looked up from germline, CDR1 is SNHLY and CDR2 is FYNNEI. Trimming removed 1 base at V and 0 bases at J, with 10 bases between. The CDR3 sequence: CASSEGHRISYNEQFF. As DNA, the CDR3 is TGTGCCAGCAGTGAAGGCCACCGGATCTCCTACAATGAGCAGTTCTTC.

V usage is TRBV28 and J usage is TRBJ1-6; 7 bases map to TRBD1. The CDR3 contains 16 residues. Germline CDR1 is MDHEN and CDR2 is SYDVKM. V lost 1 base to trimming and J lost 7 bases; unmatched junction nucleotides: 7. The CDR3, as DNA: TGTGCCAGCAGTTTATTGAAGGGGGCGGGCAATTCACCCCTCCACTTT. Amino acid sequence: CASSLLKGAGNSPLHF.

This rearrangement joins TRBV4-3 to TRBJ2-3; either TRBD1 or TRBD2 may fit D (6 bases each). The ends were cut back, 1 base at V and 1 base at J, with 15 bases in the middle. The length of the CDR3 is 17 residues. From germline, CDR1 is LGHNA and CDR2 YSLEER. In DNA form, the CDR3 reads TGCGCCAGCAGCCAAGGGGGGGCTGGCTGGGGCACAGATACGCAGTATTTT. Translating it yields CASSQGGAGWGTDTQYF.